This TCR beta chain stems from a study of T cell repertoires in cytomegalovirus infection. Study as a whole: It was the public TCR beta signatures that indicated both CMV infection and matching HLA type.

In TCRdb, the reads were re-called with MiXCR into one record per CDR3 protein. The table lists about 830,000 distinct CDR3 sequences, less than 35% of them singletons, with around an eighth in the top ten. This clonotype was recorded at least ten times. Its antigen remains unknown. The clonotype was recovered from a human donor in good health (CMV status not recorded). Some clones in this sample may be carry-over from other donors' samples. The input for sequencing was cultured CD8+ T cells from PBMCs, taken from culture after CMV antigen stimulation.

The CDR3 sequence: CASSSSGIMNTGELFF. The CDR3 nucleotides read TGTGCCAGCAGCTCGAGTGGGATAATGAACACCGGGGAGCTGTTTTTT. The chain has TRBV6-2 or TRBV6-3 and TRBJ2-2, with D uncertain. With 6 bases removed from V and 1 base from J, the gap between germline ends came to 15 bases. The CDR3 covers 16 residues. Germline V gives CDR1 MNHEY, CDR2 SVGEGT.